This TCR beta chain stems from a study of OX40 agonist ivuxolimab in advanced cancers. Regarding the research as a whole: Ivuxolimab was an agonistic, fully human IgG2 monoclonal antibody directed against OX40 (CD134), a costimulatory receptor. Of the 50 to 55 dose-escalation patients, hepatocellular carcinoma was present in approximately 20, melanoma in around 15, renal cell carcinoma in 9 and head and neck cancer in 9. Peripheral TCRbeta sequencing was intended to test whether TCR sequence diversity was altered and clonal T-cell expansion was caused by ivuxolimab. Intravenous ivuxolimab was administered to patients every 2 weeks at six dose levels: 0.01, 0.1, 0.3, 1.5, 3 and 10 mg/kg. Prior anti-PD-1, anti-PD-L1 or anti-CTLA-4 therapy was permitted, and checkpoint inhibitors had been received by about 44% of dose-escalation patients. Partial responses occurred in three dose-escalation patients, of whom one had hepatocellular carcinoma and two had cutaneous melanoma. In the dose-escalation cohort, about four fifths of patients were male, and the mean age was around 60 years with a range of roughly 20 to 85. The paper describes the monotherapy dose-escalation part (N of about 47 patients) of the phase I trial of ivuxolimab. On the study overall, not on this receptor specifically: Which antigens the clonally expanded peripheral T cells were specific for was not determined. Low levels of normalized T-cell clonal expansion were also shown by some nonresponding patients. In the 0.1-3.0 mg/kg groups, partial responders had among the lowest normalized peripheral clonal expansion, particularly in CD8+ T cells. At doses of 0.1 to 3.0 mg/kg, clonal expansion of both CD4+ and CD8+ blood T cells was observed from baseline to week 6. After ivuxolimab, more expanded clones were found on average in CD8+ T cells than in CD4+ T cells.

The CDR3 covers 13 residues, taking in both the cysteine and the phenylalanine. Here the CDR3 DNA is all that survives: 39 bases in frame from base 1. CDR1 and CDR2 (SGHTA, FQGNSA) derive from the germline V gene. The V end loses 8 bases and the J end loses 8 bases, and a stretch of 18 bases separates them. For sequencing of the TCRbeta CDR3 region, genomic DNA was extracted from the sorted cells. The immunoSEQ Assay was used for sequencing of TCRbeta CDR3 regions. TCRdb took over this immuneACCESS table, retaining in-frame rearrangements with V and J assigned. Such tables are incomplete; in checked studies, under half of the missing clones stem from an unresolved V gene, and the remainder is unexplained. This sample holds roughly 90,000 clones; approximately 91% were observed only once. Over 0.65% of the sample goes to the ten largest clones. Note on this clone: The antigen this receptor binds is unknown. The record has no base qualities; no much larger clone is one base away.

The trial excluded patients who had a history of autoimmune disease or were on systemic immunosuppression. Peripheral blood for TCR sequencing was collected from all dose cohorts at baseline, on cycle 4 day 1, and on cycle 7 day 1. Samples came from an open-label, multicenter, first-in-human phase I dose-escalation trial of ivuxolimab. Adults with locally advanced or metastatic melanoma, renal cell carcinoma, hepatocellular carcinoma or head and neck squamous cell carcinoma were enrolled in the trial. Before TCR sequencing, CD4+ T cells and CD8+ T cells were sorted from peripheral blood as separate populations.

Specimen: CD4+ or CD8+ T cells sorted from blood, collected in a trial of the OX40 agonist ivuxolimab. This sequence uses TRBV7-2 and TRBJ1-1; the D gene is unclear. The clonotype originates from an adult with an advanced solid tumor such as melanoma, head and neck, liver or kidney cancer. In nucleotide form, the sequence is TGTGCCAGCGGGCTGGGCCCCGTTGGGGAAGCTTTCTTT. It translates to CASGLGPVGEAFF.